The 19 T cell receptor beta chains reported below all come from one sample, sequenced in a study of T-cell reconstitution after alpha-beta-depleted transplantation in children. TCRbeta library preparation incorporated unique molecular identifiers. TCRdb recomputed calls from the PCR reads with MiXCR, one row per CDR3 protein. The sample carries about 980,000 distinct CDR3 sequences, about 29% recorded once. The sample was PBMCs, mostly from graft donor cells, taken 360 days after TCRalphabeta/CD19-depleted stem cell transplant. Receptors originate from a boy in the first two years of life who had a stem cell transplant for SCID, so the T cells may come from the graft donor.

The chain's CDR3 is CASSVGGHIQETQYF. The CDR3 coding sequence is TGTGCCAGCAGCGTAGGGGGGCATATCCAAGAGACCCAGTACTTC. The chain links TRBV9 to TRBJ2-5; D is possibly TRBD1 (6 bases). This CDR3 is built from 15 residues. Germline CDR1 reads SGDLS; CDR2 reads YYNGEE. V was trimmed by 0 bases and J by 1 base, leaving 10 bases between them.

This clonotype was seen only a few times. The chain carries TRBV12-3 or TRBV12-4 and TRBJ2-7; a weak D match, TRBD1 (5 bases). The CDR3 length is 15 residues. Trimming cost V 6 bases and J 7 bases, with 22 bases left between them. Written as DNA, the CDR3 is TGTGCCAGCAGCCCGACAGCCCCGAAAAAGGGGGAGCAGTACTTC. As protein: CASSPTAPKKGEQYF.

This CDR3 reads CASSLRGGGPRTYNEQFF. Here the CDR3 DNA reads TGTGCCAGCAGTTTAAGGGGCGGGGGGCCGAGAACATACAATGAGCAGTTCTTC. The V call is TRBV12-3 or TRBV12-4, the J call TRBJ2-1; 8 positions match TRBD2. The V and J ends lost 2 bases and 4 bases, in that order; junction bases with no gene match: 13. CDR3 length: 18 residues.

The chain uses TRBV12-3 or TRBV12-4 and TRBJ2-7; 9 bases are a match to TRBD2. V dropped 2 bases and J dropped 2; count of bases not matched to a gene: 10. There are 17 residues in the CDR3. The CDR3 DNA is TGTGCCAGCAGTTTATCAGCTGTAGCGGGGGCCGCCTACGAGCAGTACTTC. Its translation: CASSLSAVAGAAYEQYF.

A few counts support this clonotype. This chain links TRBV7-6 with TRBJ2-3; D is perhaps TRBD2 (5 bases). Trimming cost V 4 bases and J 2 bases, with 10 bases left between them. This CDR3 contains 14 residues. Germline V gene sequence: CDR1 SGHVS, CDR2 FNYEAQ. The CDR3, as DNA: TGTGCCAGCAGCTCCGGGATTGACACAGATACGCAGTATTTT. Protein product: CASSSGIDTDTQYF.

The V gene is TRBV7-9, the J gene TRBJ2-1; TRBD2 agrees at 9 bases. This CDR3 region has 15 residues. Germline CDR1 SEHNR, CDR2 FQNEAQ (reference sequence). V dropped 2 bases and J dropped 7; count of bases not matched to a gene: 6. The CDR3 sequence: CASSLLAGNFNEQFF. The CDR3 nucleotides read TGTGCCAGCAGCTTACTAGCGGGGAATTTTAATGAGCAGTTCTTC.

The chain is built from TRBV6-5 and TRBJ1-1; TRBD1 is a possible D gene (6 bases). CDR1 is MNHEY and CDR2 is SVGAGI in the germline V gene. V lost 2 bases, J lost 4 bases, and 23 bases lay in between. This CDR3 region has 18 residues. The CDR3 nucleotides are TGTGCCAGCAGTTACCCCGGAGGGGGTAAGTTTGGGAGCACTGAAGCTTTCTTT. Its protein product is CASSYPGGGKFGSTEAFF.

The V call is TRBV3-1, the J call TRBJ1-4; maybe TRBD1 (6 bases). This CDR3 is built from 17 residues. The ends were cut back, 10 bases at V and 2 bases at J, with 23 bases in the middle. The germline CDR1 and CDR2 sequences are LGHDT and YNNKEL (reference sequence). The CDR3 is CATCPRDVRGTNEKLFF. CDR3 DNA: TGTGCCACCTGCCCCAGGGATGTGAGGGGGACTAATGAAAAACTGTTTTTT.

This clonotype appeared a few times. The chain couples TRBV9 to TRBJ1-2; the match to TRBD1 covers 7 bases. The germline CDR1 and CDR2 sequences are SGDLS and YYNGEE. This CDR3 spans 15 amino acids. The J segment lost 0 bases and the V segment lost 2 bases, leaving 4 bases of the junction unmatched. The CDR3 loop is CASSVGGQPNYGYTF. The CDR3 nucleotides read TGTGCCAGCAGCGTGGGGGGACAGCCTAACTATGGCTACACCTTC. Drawing the rest from reference TRBV9 and TRBJ1-2, the complete variable domain is DSGVTQTPKHLITATGQRVTLRCSPRSGDLSVYWYQQSLDQGLQFLIQYYNGEERAKGNILERFSAQQFPDLHSELNLSSLELGDSALYFCASSVGGQPNYGYTFGSGTRLTVV.

This chain joins TRBV20-1 and TRBJ2-3; TRBD2 matches at 12 bases. The CDR3 covers 13 residues. Germline V gene lookup returns CDR1 DFQATT and CDR2 SNEGSKA (reference sequence). Losses at the gene ends were 6 bases for V and 11 bases for J; bases not matched to a gene: 9. In DNA, the CDR3 is TGCAGTGCGAAGACTAGCGGGGGCCTTGTGCAGTATTTT. This sequence encodes CSAKTSGGLVQYF.

This clonotype was seen more than once but under ten times. V gene TRBV4-3 combines with J gene TRBJ1-3; no clear D gene. CDR3 length equals 15 residues. Germline V gene lookup returns CDR1 LGHNA and CDR2 YSLEER. Trimming stripped 2 bases from V and 3 bases from J, with 11 bases between. CDR3 region: CASSQIVTFGNTIYF. CDR3 sequence (DNA): TGCGCCAGCAGCCAAATAGTGACCTTTGGAAACACCATATATTTT.

This clonotype was observed a handful of times. V and J are TRBV19 and TRBJ2-3; perhaps D is TRBD1 or TRBD2 (5 bases each). CDR3 length: 15 residues. Germline V gene sequence: CDR1 LNHDA, CDR2 SQIVND (reference sequence). Between the trimmed V and J ends, which lost 7 bases and 10 bases, there was a span of 24 bases. CDR3 nucleotide sequence: TGTGCCAGTACTCCCCGAGGCAGGGAGTGGGCCTCGCAGTATTTT. Protein sequence: CASTPRGREWASQYF.

Only a few counts were recorded for this clonotype. The chain joins TRBV20-1 to TRBJ1-4; 11 nucleotides agree with TRBD1. CDR1 and CDR2 (germline): DFQATT, SNEGSKA (reference sequence). This CDR3 contains 16 residues. Germline trimming cut 2 bases from V and 6 bases from J; bases unmatched to any gene: 8. The CDR3 protein is CSARPGTGGFDEKLFF. In DNA, the CDR3 is TGCAGTGCTAGACCCGGGACAGGGGGTTTTGATGAAAAACTGTTTTTT.

This clonotype was counted between two and nine times. The rearrangement links TRBV6-5 to TRBJ2-6; the D is unclear. Germline V gene data show CDR1 as MNHEY and CDR2 as SVGAGI. The CDR3 length is 15 residues. V lost 2 bases to trimming and J lost 0 bases, with 5 bases between them. CDR3 sequence reads: CASSYAGSGANVLTF. DNA for the CDR3: TGTGCCAGCAGTTACGCAGGCTCTGGGGCCAACGTCCTGACTTTC.

This chain joins TRBV4-1 and TRBJ1-3, with D possibly TRBD1 on 5 matching bases. CDR1 and CDR2 (germline): MGHRA, YSYEKL. The CDR3 runs 16 residues. Trimming stripped 1 base from V and 4 bases from J, with 14 bases between. CDR3 loop: CASSQGTGRLGNTIYF. For the CDR3, the DNA is TGCGCCAGCAGCCAAGGTACAGGCCGCCTAGGAAACACCATATATTTT.

This chain uses TRBV29-1 with TRBJ2-7; no clear D. Germline V gene lookup returns CDR1 SQVTM and CDR2 ANQGSEA. V was pared by 1 base and J by 2 bases, with 12 bases between. The CDR3 has 14 amino acids. The CDR3 is CSVEVKGRAYEQYF. CDR3 DNA sequence: TGCAGCGTTGAAGTTAAGGGCAGAGCCTACGAGCAGTACTTC.

The J gene is TRBJ2-3, the V gene TRBV3-1, with D possibly being TRBD1 or TRBD2 (6 bases each). Per germline, CDR1 LGHDT and CDR2 YNNKEL (reference sequence). V was trimmed by 5 bases and J by 6 bases, leaving 21 bases between them. This CDR3 has 16 residues. The CDR3 DNA is TGTGCCAGCAGCGCGGGGAGCAGGGGATTTTTGGATACGCAGTATTTT. Its translation is CASSAGSRGFLDTQYF.

The V call is TRBV2, the J call TRBJ1-1; D might be TRBD1 (6 bases). The V gene's germline CDR1 is SNHLY and CDR2 FYNNEI. Trimming took off 6 bases at V and 1 base at J, with 24 bases between the two ends. This CDR3 is 18 amino acids long. This CDR3 reads CASSHLQGGFSGNTEAFF. The CDR3 DNA reads TGTGCCAGCAGCCACCTACAGGGAGGTTTTTCGGGGAACACTGAAGCTTTCTTT.

This clonotype was counted a few times. V gene TRBV20-1 combines with J gene TRBJ2-2; 8 nucleotides line up with TRBD2. Germline assignment: CDR1 DFQATT and CDR2 SNEGSKA (reference sequence). Unmatched junction bases numbered 3, after V lost 5 bases and J lost 4 bases. This CDR3 comprises 13 residues. The CDR3 here is CSARRGATGELFF. DNA of the CDR3: TGCAGTGCTCGGCGGGGGGCCACCGGGGAGCTGTTTTTT.